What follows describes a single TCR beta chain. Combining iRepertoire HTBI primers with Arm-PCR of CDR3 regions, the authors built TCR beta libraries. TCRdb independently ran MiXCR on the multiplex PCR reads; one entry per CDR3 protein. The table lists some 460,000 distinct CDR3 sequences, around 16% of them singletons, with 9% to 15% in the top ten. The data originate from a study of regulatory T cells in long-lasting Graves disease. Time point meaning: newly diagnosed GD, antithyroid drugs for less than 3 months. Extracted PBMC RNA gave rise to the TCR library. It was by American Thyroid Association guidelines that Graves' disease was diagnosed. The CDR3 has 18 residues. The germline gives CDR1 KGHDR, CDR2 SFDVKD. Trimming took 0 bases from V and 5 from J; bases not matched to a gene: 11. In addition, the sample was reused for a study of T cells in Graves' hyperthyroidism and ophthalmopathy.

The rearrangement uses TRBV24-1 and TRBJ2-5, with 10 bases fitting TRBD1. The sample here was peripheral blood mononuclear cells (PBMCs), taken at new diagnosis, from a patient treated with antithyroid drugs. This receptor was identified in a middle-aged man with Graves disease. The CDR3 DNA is TGTGCCACCAGTGATTTGAGACAGGGGGCTCGGGATGTGGAGACCCAGTACTTC. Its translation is CATSDLRQGARDVETQYF.